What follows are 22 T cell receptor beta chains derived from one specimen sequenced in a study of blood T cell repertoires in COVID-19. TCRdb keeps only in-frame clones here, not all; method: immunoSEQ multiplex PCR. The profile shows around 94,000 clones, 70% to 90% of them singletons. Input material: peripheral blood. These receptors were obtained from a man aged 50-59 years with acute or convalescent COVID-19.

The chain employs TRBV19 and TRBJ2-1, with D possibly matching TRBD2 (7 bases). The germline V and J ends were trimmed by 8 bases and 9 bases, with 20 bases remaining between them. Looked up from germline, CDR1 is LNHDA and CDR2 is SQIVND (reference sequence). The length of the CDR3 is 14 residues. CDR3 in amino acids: CASGRGREQGEQFF. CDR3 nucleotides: TGTGCCAGTGGGCGGGGGCGCGAGCAGGGTGAGCAGTTCTTC.

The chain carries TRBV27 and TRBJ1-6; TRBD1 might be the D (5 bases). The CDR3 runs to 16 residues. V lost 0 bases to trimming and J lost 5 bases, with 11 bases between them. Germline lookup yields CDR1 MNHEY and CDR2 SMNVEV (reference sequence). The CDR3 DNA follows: TGTGCCAGCAGTTTATCTTGGGCAGGGAATAATTCACCCCTCCACTTT. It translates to CASSLSWAGNNSPLHF.

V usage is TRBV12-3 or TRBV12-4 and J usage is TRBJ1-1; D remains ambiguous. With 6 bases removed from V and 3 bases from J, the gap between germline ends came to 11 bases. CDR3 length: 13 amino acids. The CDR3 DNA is TGTGCCAGCAGCCTAATCGGGTACACTGAAGCTTTCTTT. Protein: CASSLIGYTEAFF.

CDR3 protein: CASSKKQGADNQPQHF. DNA for the CDR3: TGTGCCAGCAGTAAGAAACAGGGGGCCGACAATCAGCCCCAGCATTTT. This sequence joins TRBV7-3 and TRBJ1-5; TRBD1 matches at 9 bases. With 6 bases clipped from V and 3 bases from J, the junction kept 9 bases outside the gene matches. CDR1 SGHTA and CDR2 FQGTGA come from the germline V gene. The CDR3 runs to 16 residues.

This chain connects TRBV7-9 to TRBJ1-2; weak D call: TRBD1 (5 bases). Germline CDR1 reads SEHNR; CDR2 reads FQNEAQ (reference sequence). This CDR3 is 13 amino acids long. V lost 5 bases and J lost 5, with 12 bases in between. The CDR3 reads CASSRDGGYGYTF. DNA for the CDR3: TGTGCCAGCAGCCGGGACGGGGGTTATGGCTACACCTTC.

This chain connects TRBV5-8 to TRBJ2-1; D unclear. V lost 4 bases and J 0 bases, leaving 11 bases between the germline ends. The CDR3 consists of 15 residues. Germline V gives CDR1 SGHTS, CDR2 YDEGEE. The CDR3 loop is CASSISASSYNEQFF. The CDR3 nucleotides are TGTGCCAGCAGCATTAGTGCGAGCTCCTACAATGAGCAGTTCTTC. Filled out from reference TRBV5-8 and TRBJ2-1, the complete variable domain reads EAGVTQSPTHLIKTRGQQATLRCSPISGHTSVYWYQQALGLGLQFLLWYDEGEERNRGNFPPRFSGRQFPNYSSELNVNALELEDSALYLCASSISASSYNEQFFGPGTRLTVL.

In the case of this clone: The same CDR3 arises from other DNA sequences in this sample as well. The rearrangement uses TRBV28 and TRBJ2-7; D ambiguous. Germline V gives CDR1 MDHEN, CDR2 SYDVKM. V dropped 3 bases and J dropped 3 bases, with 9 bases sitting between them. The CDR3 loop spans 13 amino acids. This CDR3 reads CASSFGQDYEQYF. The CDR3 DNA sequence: TGTGCCAGCAGTTTTGGGCAGGACTACGAGCAGTACTTC.

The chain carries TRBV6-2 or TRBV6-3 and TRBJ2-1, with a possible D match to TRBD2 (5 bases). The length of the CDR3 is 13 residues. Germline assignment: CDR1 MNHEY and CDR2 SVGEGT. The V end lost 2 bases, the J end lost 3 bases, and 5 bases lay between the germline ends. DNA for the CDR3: TGTGCCAGCAGTTACCGGGACTACAATGAGCAGTTCTTC. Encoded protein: CASSYRDYNEQFF.

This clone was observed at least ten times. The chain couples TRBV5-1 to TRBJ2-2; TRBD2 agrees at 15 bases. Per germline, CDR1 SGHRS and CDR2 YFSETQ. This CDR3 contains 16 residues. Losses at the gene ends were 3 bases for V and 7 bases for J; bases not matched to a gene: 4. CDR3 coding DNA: TGCGCCAGCAGCTCGGGACTAGCGGGAGGTCTCGGGGAGCTGTTTTTT. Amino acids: CASSSGLAGGLGELFF.

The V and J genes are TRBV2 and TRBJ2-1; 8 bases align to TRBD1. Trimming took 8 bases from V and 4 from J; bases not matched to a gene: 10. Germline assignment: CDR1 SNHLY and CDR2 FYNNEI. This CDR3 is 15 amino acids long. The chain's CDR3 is CASVFPGQVYNEQFF. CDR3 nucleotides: TGTGCCAGCGTCTTCCCGGGACAGGTTTACAATGAGCAGTTCTTC.

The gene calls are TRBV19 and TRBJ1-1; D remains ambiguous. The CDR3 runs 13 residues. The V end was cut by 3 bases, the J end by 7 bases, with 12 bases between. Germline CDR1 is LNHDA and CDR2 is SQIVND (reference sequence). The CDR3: CASSIPERSEAFF. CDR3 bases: TGTGCCAGTAGTATTCCCGAGAGGAGTGAAGCTTTCTTT. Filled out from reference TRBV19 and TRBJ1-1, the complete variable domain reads DGGITQSPKYLFRKEGQNVTLSCEQNLNHDAMYWYRQDPGQGLRLIYYSQIVNDFQKGDIAEGYSVSREKKESFPLTVTSAQKNPTAFYLCASSIPERSEAFFGQGTRLTVV.

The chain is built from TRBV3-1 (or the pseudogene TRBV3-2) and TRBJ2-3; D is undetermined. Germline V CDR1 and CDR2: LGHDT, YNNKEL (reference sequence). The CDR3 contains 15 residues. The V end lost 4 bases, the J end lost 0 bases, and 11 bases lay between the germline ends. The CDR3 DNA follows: TGTGCCAGCAGCCCCACCCCGACAAGCACAGATACGCAGTATTTT. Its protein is CASSPTPTSTDTQYF.

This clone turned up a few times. This CDR3 is CASSPGGPRGYTF. DNA for the CDR3: TGTGCCAGCAGCCCCGGGGGGCCTCGGGGCTACACCTTC. The chain carries TRBV12-3 or TRBV12-4 and TRBJ1-2; D possibly corresponds to TRBD1 (6 bases). V dropped 6 bases and J dropped 8 bases, with 16 bases sitting between them. This CDR3 contains 13 residues.

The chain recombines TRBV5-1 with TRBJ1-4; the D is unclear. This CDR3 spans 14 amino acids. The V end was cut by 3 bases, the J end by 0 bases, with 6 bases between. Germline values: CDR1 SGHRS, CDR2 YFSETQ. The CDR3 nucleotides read TGCGCCAGCAGCTCCGGAGCAACTAATGAAAAACTGTTTTTT. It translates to CASSSGATNEKLFF.

CDR3 coding DNA: TGTGCCAGCAGCGTAGCGAGCGCACAAGATACGCAGTATTTT. Amino acid sequence: CASSVASAQDTQYF. The chain combines TRBV9 with TRBJ2-3, with D unclear. V lost 0 bases to trimming and J lost 5 bases, with 10 bases between them. Germline-derived CDR1 and CDR2 are SGDLS and YYNGEE. The CDR3 has 14 amino acids.

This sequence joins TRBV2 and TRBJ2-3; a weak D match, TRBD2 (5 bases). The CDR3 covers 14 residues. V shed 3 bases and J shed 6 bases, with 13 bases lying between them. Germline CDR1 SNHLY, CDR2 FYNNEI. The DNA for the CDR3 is TGTGCCAGCAGTGATCCCGTCGGGGTGGATACGCAGTATTTT. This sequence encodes CASSDPVGVDTQYF.

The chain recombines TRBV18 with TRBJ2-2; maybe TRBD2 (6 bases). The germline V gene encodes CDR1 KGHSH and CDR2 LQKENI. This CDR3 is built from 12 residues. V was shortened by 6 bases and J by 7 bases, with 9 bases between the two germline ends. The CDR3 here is CASSRGSGELFF. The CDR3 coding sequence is TGTGCCAGCTCGCGGGGAAGCGGGGAGCTGTTTTTT.

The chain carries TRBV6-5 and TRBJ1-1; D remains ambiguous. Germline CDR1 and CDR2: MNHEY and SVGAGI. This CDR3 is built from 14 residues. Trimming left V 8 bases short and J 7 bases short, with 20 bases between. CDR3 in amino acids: CASVLTERLVEAFF. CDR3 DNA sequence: TGTGCCAGCGTACTAACGGAACGTCTGGTTGAAGCTTTCTTT.

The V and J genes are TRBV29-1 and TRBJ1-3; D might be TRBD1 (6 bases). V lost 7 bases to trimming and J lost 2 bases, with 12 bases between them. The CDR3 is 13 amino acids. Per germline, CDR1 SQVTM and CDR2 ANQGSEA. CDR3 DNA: TGCAGCGGGGCAGGGGAAGCTGGAAACACCATATATTTT. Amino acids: CSGAGEAGNTIYF.

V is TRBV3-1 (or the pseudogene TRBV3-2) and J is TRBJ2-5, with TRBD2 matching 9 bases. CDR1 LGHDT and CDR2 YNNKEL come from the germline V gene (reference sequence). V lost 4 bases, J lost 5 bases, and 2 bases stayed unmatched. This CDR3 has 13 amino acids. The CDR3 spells CASSRAGGETQYF. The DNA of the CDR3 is TGTGCCAGCAGCCGAGCGGGAGGCGAGACCCAGTACTTC.

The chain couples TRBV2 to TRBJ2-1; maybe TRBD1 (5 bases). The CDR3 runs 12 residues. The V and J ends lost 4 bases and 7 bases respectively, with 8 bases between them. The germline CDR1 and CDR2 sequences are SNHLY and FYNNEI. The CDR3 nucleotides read TGTGCCAGCAGTGTCCAGGGAAATGAGCAGTTCTTC. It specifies CASSVQGNEQFF. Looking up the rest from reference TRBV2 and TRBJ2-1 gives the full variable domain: EPEVTQTPSHQVTQMGQEVILRCVPISNHLYFYWYRQILGQKVEFLVSFYNNEISEKSEIFDDQFSVERPDGSNFTLKIRSTKLEDSAMYFCASSVQGNEQFFGPGTRLTVL.

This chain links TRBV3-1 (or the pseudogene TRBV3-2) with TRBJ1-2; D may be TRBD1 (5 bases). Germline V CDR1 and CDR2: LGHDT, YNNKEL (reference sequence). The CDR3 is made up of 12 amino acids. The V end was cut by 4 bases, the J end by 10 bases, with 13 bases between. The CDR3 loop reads CASSLAGGVYTF. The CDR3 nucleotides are TGTGCCAGCAGCCTCGCCGGGGGAGTCTACACCTTC.